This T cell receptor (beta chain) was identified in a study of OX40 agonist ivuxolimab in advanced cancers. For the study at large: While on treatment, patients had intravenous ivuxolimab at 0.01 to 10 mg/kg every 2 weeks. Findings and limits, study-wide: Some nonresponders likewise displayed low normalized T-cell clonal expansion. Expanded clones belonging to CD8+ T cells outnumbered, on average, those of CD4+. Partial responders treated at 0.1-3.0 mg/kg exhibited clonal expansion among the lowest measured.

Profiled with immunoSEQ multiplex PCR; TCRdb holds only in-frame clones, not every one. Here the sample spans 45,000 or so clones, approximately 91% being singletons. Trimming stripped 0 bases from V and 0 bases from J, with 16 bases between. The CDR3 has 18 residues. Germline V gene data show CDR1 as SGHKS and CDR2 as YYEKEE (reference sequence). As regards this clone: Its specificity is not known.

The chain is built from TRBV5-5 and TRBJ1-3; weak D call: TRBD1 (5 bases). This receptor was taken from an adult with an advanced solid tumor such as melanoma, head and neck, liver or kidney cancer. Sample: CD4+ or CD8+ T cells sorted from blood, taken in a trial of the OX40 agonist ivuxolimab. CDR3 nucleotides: TGTGCCAGCAGCTTGGTTACAGGCAAGGGGAGCTCTGGAAACACCATATATTTT. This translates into CASSLVTGKGSSGNTIYF.